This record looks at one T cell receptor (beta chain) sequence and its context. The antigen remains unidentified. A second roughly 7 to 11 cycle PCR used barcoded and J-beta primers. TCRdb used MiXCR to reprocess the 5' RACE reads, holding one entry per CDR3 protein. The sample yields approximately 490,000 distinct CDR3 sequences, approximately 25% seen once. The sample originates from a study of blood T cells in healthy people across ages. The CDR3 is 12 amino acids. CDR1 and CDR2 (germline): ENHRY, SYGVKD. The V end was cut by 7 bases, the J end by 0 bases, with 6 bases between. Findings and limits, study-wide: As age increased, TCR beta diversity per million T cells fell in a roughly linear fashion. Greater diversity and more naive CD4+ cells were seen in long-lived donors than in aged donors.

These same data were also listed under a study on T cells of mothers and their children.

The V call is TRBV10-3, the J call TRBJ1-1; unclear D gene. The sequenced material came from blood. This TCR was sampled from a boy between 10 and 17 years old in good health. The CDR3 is CAIKSMNTEAFF. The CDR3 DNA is TGTGCCATCAAGTCGATGAACACTGAAGCTTTCTTT.